This is a list of T cell receptor beta chains from one sample in a study of blood T cell repertoires in COVID-19. The protocol was immunoSEQ multiplex PCR, while the TCRdb copy is restricted to in-frame clones and leaves out a portion. The sample holds roughly 120,000 clones, 90% seen once. Material: peripheral blood. The receptors were gathered from a man in his sixties with COVID-19, enrolled during active disease. CDR3s include the opening cysteine and the closing phenylalanine or tryptophan. A D gene is named only where the DNA matches it firmly. Clone size appears in some rows only: once, few, many, or a class for an expanded clone.

-,-,TRBV28,TRBJ1-4,TGTGCCAGCCTAGACAGGCTCTCCGTCGGGGATTATAATGAAAAACTGTTTTTT,CASLDRLSVGDYNEKLFF
-,-,TRBV7-8,TRBJ1-1,TGTGCCAGCAGCCTTCGGGGGGGCGGCACTGAAGCTTTCTTT,CASSLRGGGTEAFF
-,-,TRBV7-2,TRBJ2-7,TGTGCCAGCAGCTTAGTGGGTAGCGCCTCCTCCTACGAGCAGTACTTC,CASSLVGSASSYEQYF
-,-,TRBV24-1,TRBJ2-5,TGTGCCACCAGTGATGCGAGGGGGTACCAAGAGACCCAGTACTTC,CATSDARGYQETQYF
-,-,TRBV27,TRBJ2-7,TGTGCCAGCAGCCCGGGACTTACGATTCCCCCCTACGAGCAGTACTTC,CASSPGLTIPPYEQYF
-,TRBD2,TRBV11-3,TRBJ2-7,TGTGCCAGCAGCTTAGGGGGACTAGCGGACTCCTACGAGCAGTACTTC,CASSLGGLADSYEQYF
-,-,TRBV23-1,TRBJ2-1,TGCGCCAGCAGTCCAGGGGTCCTGAATGAGCAGTTCTTC,CASSPGVLNEQFF
-,-,TRBV2,TRBJ2-3,TGTGCCAGCAGTGCCCTATCGCAGGGGGATACGCAGTATTTT,CASSALSQGDTQYF
-,-,TRBV7-5,TRBJ2-1,TGTGTCAGAAGCTTCCGGACAGGGAAGGCTGATAATGAGCAGTTCTTC,CVRSFRTGKADNEQFF
once,TRBD1,TRBV5-1,TRBJ1-6,TGCGCCAGCAGCCTACGGACAGGGGGCGAGTATTCACCCCTCCACTTT,CASSLRTGGEYSPLHF
-,-,TRBV7-9,TRBJ1-2,TGTGCCAGCAGCACCGAGGCGGGCTATGGCTACACCTTC,CASSTEAGYGYTF
-,TRBD2,TRBV30,TRBJ2-4,TGTGCCTGGAGTGAACATACCCCACCTAGCGGCCAGTACTTC,CAWSEHTPPSGQYF
-,TRBD2,TRBV11-3,TRBJ2-1,TGTGCCAGCAGCTTAGATCCGGAGGCGGGAGCACATGAGCAGTTCTTC,CASSLDPEAGAHEQFF
-,TRBD2,TRBV5-1,TRBJ2-1,TGCGCCAGCAGCTCCGGACTAGCGGGAGACCATGAGCAGTTCTTC,CASSSGLAGDHEQFF
-,TRBD1,TRBV12-3/TRBV12-4,TRBJ1-2,TGTGCCAGCAGCAACAGGGGAGTAGGAGGCTACACCTTC,CASSNRGVGGYTF
-,-,TRBV19,TRBJ2-3,TGTGCCAGTAGTATAGAGCCGGCAGATACGCAGTATTTT,CASSIEPADTQYF
-,-,TRBV7-9,TRBJ2-3,TGTGCCAGCAGCACCGGCGGCACGGAAGGCCGAAATACGCAGTATTTT,CASSTGGTEGRNTQYF
-,-,TRBV18,TRBJ1-6,TGTGCCAGCTCAGAGGGAGTCTATAATTCACCCCTCCACTTT,CASSEGVYNSPLHF
-,-,TRBV2,TRBJ2-2,TGTGCCAGCAATTACCAGTCGAACACCGGGGAGCTGTTTTTT,CASNYQSNTGELFF
-,-,TRBV19,TRBJ2-7,TGTGCCAGTAGTATCAGTTCGGGACACCTCTACGAGCAGTACTTC,CASSISSGHLYEQYF
-,-,TRBV7-2,TRBJ1-4,TGTGCCAGCAGCTCACCCGGGACACCTAATGAAAAACTGTTTTTT,CASSSPGTPNEKLFF
-,-,TRBV11-3,TRBJ2-3,TGTGCCAGCAGCCTTCAGCGGGCAGATACGCAGTATTTT,CASSLQRADTQYF
-,-,TRBV10-3,TRBJ2-5,TGTGCCATCAGTGAGAGGAGGAGGAGAGAGACCCAGTACTTC,CAISERRRRETQYF